This TCR beta chain was identified during a study of naive and memory T cell subsets. Both TRBC1 and TRBC2 were covered by a beta constant-region primer of two equimolar oligonucleotides. Nested alpha and beta constant-region primers with the SP2 primer drove four PCR rounds on ligated cDNA. MiXCR was run by TCRdb on the UMI-ligation and nested PCR reads, yielding one entry per CDR3 protein. The sample records some 80,000 distinct CDR3 sequences, around 9% being singletons. V lost 0 bases to trimming and J lost 0 bases; unmatched junction nucleotides: 3. The CDR3 spans 17 residues. The germline CDR1 and CDR2 sequences are MNHEY and SVGAGI. This clonotype showed up just a few times. Its antigen is unknown. Study-level results: Between naive and memory subsets, TCR abundance power law exponents differed.

J is TRBJ2-2 and V is TRBV6-5; 8 positions match TRBD2. The specimen sequenced was naive CD8+ T cells from blood. This clonotype originated in a human donor in good health. The DNA of the CDR3 is TGTGCCAGCAGTTACTCGACGGGAGGGCCGAACACCGGGGAGCTGTTTTTT. As protein: CASSYSTGGPNTGELFF.